What follows describes a single T cell receptor beta chain. Its cognate antigen is unknown. A far larger clone is one base from this, pointing to a likely read error. No conserved phenylalanine or tryptophan ends this CDR3, so it is likely a read error. Noted time point: newly diagnosed GD, antithyroid drugs for less than 3 months. The authors made the TCR library using RNA they extracted from PBMCs. The source of the sample is a study of regulatory T cells in long-lasting Graves disease. The study, taken as a whole, reports: Small numbers of samples may have cut accuracy. Peripheral blood, not thyroid tissue, was the sole material studied.

Assembly of TCR beta libraries relied on iRepertoire HTBI primers together with Arm-PCR of CDR3 regions. Original methodology: Across all samples, approximately 68 TRBV segments and 14 TRBJ segments were identified. Each CDR3 protein gets one entry after TCRdb re-called the multiplex PCR reads with MiXCR. The V and J calls reflect TCRdb's pipeline rather than the authors' work. This table holds some 320,000 distinct CDR3 sequences, more than 15% found once. The TCR originated in a female donor with Graves disease. The sample consisted of peripheral blood mononuclear cells (PBMCs), taken at new diagnosis, from a patient treated with antithyroid drugs.

The DNA of the CDR3 is TGTGCCAGCAGTGCCGCCCCCCCCGATAATGAAAAACTGTTTTCT. Its protein is CASSAAPPDNEKLFS. The gene calls are TRBV6-1 and TRBJ1-4, with unresolved D. The length of the CDR3 is 15 residues. Germline lookup yields CDR1 MNHNS and CDR2 SASEGT. V lost 4 bases and J 4 bases, leaving 13 bases between the germline ends.